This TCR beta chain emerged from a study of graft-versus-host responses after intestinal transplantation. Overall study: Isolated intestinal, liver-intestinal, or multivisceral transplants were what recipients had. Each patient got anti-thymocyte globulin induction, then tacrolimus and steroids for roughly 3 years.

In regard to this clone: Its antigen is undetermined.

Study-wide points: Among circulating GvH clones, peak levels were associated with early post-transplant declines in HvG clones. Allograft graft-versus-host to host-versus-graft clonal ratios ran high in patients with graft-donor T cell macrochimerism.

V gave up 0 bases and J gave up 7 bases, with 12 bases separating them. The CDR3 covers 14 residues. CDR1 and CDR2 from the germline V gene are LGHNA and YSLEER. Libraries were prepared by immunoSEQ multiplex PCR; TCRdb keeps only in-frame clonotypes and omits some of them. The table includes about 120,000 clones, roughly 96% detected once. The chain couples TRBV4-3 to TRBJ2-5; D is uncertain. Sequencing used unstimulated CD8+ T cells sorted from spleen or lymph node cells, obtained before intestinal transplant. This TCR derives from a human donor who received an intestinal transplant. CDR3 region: CASSQDKVRSTQYF. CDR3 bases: TGCGCCAGCAGCCAAGATAAGGTGAGGTCGACCCAGTACTTC.